This TCR beta chain was sequenced in a study of identical twins. This clonotype was observed many times. The antigen remains unidentified. Trimming pared 3 bases from V and 5 bases from J, leaving 1 base between. The CDR3 covers 10 residues. CDR1 and CDR2 from the germline V gene are MDHEN and SYDVKM. Overall study findings and caveats: The abundant beta clonotypes from cord blood had fewer insertions, and memory repertoires had none of this. Models underestimated TCR alpha sharing (out-of-frame) in monozygotic twins. Out-of-frame alpha sequences shared by twins showed excess low generation probability. Zero-insertion findings could be partly confounded by invariant cells (MAIT and iNKT cells).

TCRdb reanalysed the 5' RACE reads using MiXCR and keeps one entry per CDR3 protein. The table records 1.5 million to 2 million distinct CDR3 sequences, more than 30% of them present only once. This chain joins TRBV28 and TRBJ2-5; no firm D call. This TCR was recovered from a newborn girl in good health. Sequenced: cord blood. CDR3 amino acids: CASSFETQYF. CDR3 bases: TGTGCCAGCAGTTTCGAGACCCAGTACTTC.